These 9 T cell receptor beta chains share one sample of origin, sequenced in a study of response to subunit inactivated influenza vaccine. TCRdb analysed the RT-PCR reads with MiXCR anew, one entry per CDR3 protein. The sample records under 850,000 distinct CDR3 sequences, about a fifth being singletons. The specimen comprised PBMCs from blood, sampled 4 to 6 days after vaccination. These TCRs come from a man in his fifties who received an inactivated influenza vaccine.

CDR3 protein: CASSQVKGQPQHF. For the CDR3, the DNA is TGCGCCAGCAGCCAAGTTAAGGGTCAGCCCCAGCATTTT. The rearrangement uses TRBV4-3 and TRBJ1-5; no clear D gene. Germline values: CDR1 LGHNA, CDR2 YSLEER. Trimming removed 1 base from V and 6 bases from J, with 7 bases in between. This CDR3 has 13 amino acids.

The genes are TRBV7-2 and TRBJ1-1; TRBD1 is a possible D gene (5 bases). V lost 2 bases and J 5 bases, leaving 12 bases between the germline ends. Germline assignment: CDR1 SGHTA and CDR2 FQGNSA. The CDR3 contains 14 residues. Here the CDR3 reads CASSLMGLVTEAFF. The CDR3 DNA is TGTGCCAGCAGCTTAATGGGGCTGGTAACTGAAGCTTTCTTT.

In this sample, this clonotype turned up a few times. V and J are TRBV27 and TRBJ2-1, with D maybe TRBD1 (6 bases). Germline CDR1 and CDR2: MNHEY and SMNVEV (reference sequence). This CDR3 contains 15 residues. V was clipped by 5 bases and J by 2 bases, with 13 bases between them. Here the CDR3 reads CASSVYRATYNEQFF. As DNA, the CDR3 is TGTGCCAGCAGTGTATACAGGGCCACCTACAATGAGCAGTTCTTC.

Many counts were recorded for this clonotype. The chain combines TRBV28 with TRBJ1-2; no reliable D call. V lost 7 bases to trimming and J lost 5 bases, with 14 bases between them. CDR1 and CDR2 (germline): MDHEN, SYDVKM. The CDR3 runs 13 residues. The CDR3: CASKLTQTYGYTF. Written as DNA, the CDR3 is TGTGCCAGCAAATTAACTCAAACTTATGGCTACACCTTC.

This chain joins TRBV6-2 or TRBV6-3 and TRBJ2-3; 8 bases agree with TRBD2. In germline, CDR1 is MNHEY, CDR2 SVGEGT. V was clipped by 3 bases and J by 5 bases; unmatched bases: 13. This CDR3 comprises 17 residues. The CDR3 is CASSYLSGKGLGDTQYF. CDR3 DNA: TGTGCCAGCAGTTATCTTAGCGGGAAAGGGCTTGGAGATACGCAGTATTTT.

This chain links TRBV11-1 with TRBJ2-4; 9 bases line up with TRBD1. The V segment lost 4 bases and the J segment 4 bases; nucleotides outside the gene matches: 5. Per germline, CDR1 SGHAT and CDR2 FQDESV (reference sequence). The CDR3 contains 15 residues. The CDR3 DNA is TGTGCCAGCAGCTACCGGGACAGGGCAAAAAACATTCAGTACTTC. It codes for CASSYRDRAKNIQYF.

V usage is TRBV12-3 or TRBV12-4 and J usage is TRBJ1-2; a weak D match, TRBD1 (6 bases). V lost 5 bases and J 0 bases, leaving 13 bases between the germline ends. The CDR3 sequence is 15 residues long. Here the CDR3 DNA reads TGTGCCAGCAGTCCCGGGGGCTCTGCTAACTATGGCTACACCTTC. Amino acid sequence: CASSPGGSANYGYTF.

This clonotype was seen at least ten times. This chain links TRBV18 with TRBJ2-7; maybe TRBD1 (5 bases). The CDR3 covers 13 residues. V dropped 5 bases and J dropped 2 bases, with 10 bases sitting between them. The V gene's germline CDR1 is KGHSH and CDR2 LQKENI. The CDR3 sequence: CASSSRQTYEQYF. For the CDR3, the DNA is TGTGCCAGCTCATCCCGACAGACCTACGAGCAGTACTTC.

The chain combines TRBV29-1 with TRBJ2-3, with 7 bases that match TRBD1. Germline V gene sequence: CDR1 SQVTM, CDR2 ANQGSEA. This CDR3 is 13 amino acids long. The trim removed 8 bases at V and 2 bases at J, leaving 7 bases unmatched. CDR3 residues: CSLRGRLTDTQYF. The CDR3 DNA follows: TGCAGCCTAAGGGGGCGGCTCACAGATACGCAGTATTTT.